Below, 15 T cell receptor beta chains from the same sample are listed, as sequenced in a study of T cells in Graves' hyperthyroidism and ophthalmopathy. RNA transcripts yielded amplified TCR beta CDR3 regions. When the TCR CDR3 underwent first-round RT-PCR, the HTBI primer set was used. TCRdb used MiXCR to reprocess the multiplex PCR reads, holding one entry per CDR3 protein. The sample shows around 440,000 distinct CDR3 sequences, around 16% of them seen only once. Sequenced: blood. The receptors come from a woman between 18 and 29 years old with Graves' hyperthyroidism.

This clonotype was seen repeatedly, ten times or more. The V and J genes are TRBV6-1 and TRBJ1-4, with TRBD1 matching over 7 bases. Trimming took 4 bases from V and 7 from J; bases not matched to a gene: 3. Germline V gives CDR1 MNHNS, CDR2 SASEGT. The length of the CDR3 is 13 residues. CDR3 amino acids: CASSVTGTEKLFF. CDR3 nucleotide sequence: TGTGCCAGCAGTGTGACAGGGACTGAAAAACTGTTTTTT.

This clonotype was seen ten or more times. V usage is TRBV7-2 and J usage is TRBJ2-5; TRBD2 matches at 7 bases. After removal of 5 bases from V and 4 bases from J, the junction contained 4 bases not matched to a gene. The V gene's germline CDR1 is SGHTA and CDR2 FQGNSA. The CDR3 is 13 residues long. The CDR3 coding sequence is TGTGCCAGCAGCCCTAGCGGCGGAGAGACCCAGTACTTC. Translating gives CASSPSGGETQYF.

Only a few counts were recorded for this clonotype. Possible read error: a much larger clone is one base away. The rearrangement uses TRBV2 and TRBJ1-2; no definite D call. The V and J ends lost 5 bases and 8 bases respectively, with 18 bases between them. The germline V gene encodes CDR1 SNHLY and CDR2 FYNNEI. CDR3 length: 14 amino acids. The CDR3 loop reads CASSYRGPSYGYTF. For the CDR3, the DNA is TGTGCCAGCAGTTACCGGGGTCCCTCCTACGGCTACACCTTC.

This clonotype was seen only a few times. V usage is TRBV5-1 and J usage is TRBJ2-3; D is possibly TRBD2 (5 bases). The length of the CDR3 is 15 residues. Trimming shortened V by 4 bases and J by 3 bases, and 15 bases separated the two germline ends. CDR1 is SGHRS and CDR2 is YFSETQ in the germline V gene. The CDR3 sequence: CASSPWTEATDTQYF. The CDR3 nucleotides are TGCGCCAGCAGCCCCTGGACGGAGGCGACAGATACGCAGTATTTT.

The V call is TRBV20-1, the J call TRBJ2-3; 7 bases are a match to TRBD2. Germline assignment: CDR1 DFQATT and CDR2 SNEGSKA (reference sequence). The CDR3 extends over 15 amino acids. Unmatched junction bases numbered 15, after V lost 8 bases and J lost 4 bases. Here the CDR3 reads CSSFATGGAADTQYF. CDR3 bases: TGCAGTTCTTTTGCGACGGGAGGTGCCGCAGATACGCAGTATTTT.

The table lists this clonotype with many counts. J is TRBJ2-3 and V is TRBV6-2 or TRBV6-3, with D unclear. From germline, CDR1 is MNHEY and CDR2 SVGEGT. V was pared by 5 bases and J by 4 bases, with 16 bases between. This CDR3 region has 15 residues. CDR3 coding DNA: TGTGCCAGCAGTACCGCGGCCCGAAGGGCAGATACGCAGTATTTT. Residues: CASSTAARRADTQYF.

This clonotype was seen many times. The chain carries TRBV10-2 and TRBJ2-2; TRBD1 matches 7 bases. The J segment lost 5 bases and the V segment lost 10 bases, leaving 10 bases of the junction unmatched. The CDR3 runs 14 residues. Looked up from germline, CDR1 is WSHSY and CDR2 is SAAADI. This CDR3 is CATAPGQNTGELFF. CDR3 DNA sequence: TGCGCCACGGCCCCGGGACAGAATACCGGGGAGCTGTTTTTT.

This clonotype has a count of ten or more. The chain's CDR3 is CASSLTSGSSDTQYF. The DNA of the CDR3 is TGTGCCAGCAGCTTGACTAGCGGGAGTTCAGATACGCAGTATTTT. J is TRBJ2-3 and V is TRBV6-4, with TRBD2 matching over 12 bases. The trim removed 6 bases at V and 4 bases at J, leaving 5 bases unmatched. Germline loops: CDR1 MRHNA, CDR2 SNTAGT. The CDR3 sequence is 15 residues long.

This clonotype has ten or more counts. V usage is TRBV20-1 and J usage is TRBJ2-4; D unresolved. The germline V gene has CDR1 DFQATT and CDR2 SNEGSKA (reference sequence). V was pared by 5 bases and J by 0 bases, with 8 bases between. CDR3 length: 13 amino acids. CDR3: CSAGQAAKNIQYF. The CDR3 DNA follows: TGCAGTGCTGGGCAGGCAGCCAAAAACATTCAGTACTTC.

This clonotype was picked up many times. CDR3 nucleotides: TGTGCCAGCAGTTTCAAGCGAGGCTTCTACGAGCAGTACTTC. This sequence encodes CASSFKRGFYEQYF. The chain joins TRBV12-3 or TRBV12-4 to TRBJ2-7; D is unclear. The CDR3 sequence is 14 residues long. Trimming removed 3 bases from V and 3 bases from J, with 12 bases in between.

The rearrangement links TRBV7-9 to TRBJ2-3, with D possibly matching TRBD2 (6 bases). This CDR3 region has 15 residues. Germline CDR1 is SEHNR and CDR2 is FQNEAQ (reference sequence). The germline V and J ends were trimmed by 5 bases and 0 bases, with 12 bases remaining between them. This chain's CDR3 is CASSTPGVSTDTQYF. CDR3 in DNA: TGTGCCAGCAGCACGCCGGGGGTGAGCACAGATACGCAGTATTTT. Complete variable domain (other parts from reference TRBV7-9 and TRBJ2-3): DTGVSQNPRHKITKRGQNVTFRCDPISEHNRLYWYRQTLGQGPEFLTYFQNEAQLEKSRLLSDRFSAERPKGSFSTLEIQRTEQGDSAMYLCASSTPGVSTDTQYFGPGTRLTVL.

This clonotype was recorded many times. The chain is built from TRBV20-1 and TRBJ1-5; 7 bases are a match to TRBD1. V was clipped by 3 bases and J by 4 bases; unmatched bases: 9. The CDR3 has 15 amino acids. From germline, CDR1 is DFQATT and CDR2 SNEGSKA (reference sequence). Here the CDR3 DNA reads TGCAGTGCTAGCCCCACAGGGGATGGTAATCAGCCCCAGCATTTT. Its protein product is CSASPTGDGNQPQHF.

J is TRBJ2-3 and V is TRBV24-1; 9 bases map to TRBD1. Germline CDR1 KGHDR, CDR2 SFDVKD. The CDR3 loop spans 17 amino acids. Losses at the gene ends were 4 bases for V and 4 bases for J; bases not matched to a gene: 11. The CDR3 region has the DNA TGTGCCACCAGTGACCGTGGGACAGGGCCCCAGGCAGATACGCAGTATTTT. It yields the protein CATSDRGTGPQADTQYF.

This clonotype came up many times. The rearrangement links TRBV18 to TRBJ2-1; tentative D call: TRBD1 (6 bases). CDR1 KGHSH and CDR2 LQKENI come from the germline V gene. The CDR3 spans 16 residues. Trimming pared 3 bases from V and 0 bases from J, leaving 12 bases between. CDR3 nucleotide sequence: TGTGCCAGCTCACCTCAGACAGGCACCTCCTACAATGAGCAGTTCTTC. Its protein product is CASSPQTGTSYNEQFF.

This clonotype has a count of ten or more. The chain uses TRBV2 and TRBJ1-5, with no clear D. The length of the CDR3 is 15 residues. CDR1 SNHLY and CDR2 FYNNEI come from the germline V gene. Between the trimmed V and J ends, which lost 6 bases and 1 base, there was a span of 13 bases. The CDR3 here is CASRFDTYSNQPQHF. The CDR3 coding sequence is TGTGCCAGCAGATTCGACACCTACAGCAATCAGCCCCAGCATTTT. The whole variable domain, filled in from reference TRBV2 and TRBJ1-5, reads EPEVTQTPSHQVTQMGQEVILRCVPISNHLYFYWYRQILGQKVEFLVSFYNNEISEKSEIFDDQFSVERPDGSNFTLKIRSTKLEDSAMYFCASRFDTYSNQPQHFGDGTRLSIL.